This note documents a single TCR beta chain sequence. This entry is derived from a study of blood T cell repertoires in COVID-19. The CDR3 spans 19 residues. Germline loops: CDR1 ENHRY, CDR2 SYGVKD. V lost 2 bases and J lost 4; bases outside the gene matches: 16. TCRdb's table, derived via immunoSEQ multiplex PCR, lists solely in-frame clones and lacks some. The table has more than 95,000 clones, around 85% seen once. The chain carries TRBV10-3 and TRBJ1-2, with 10 bases aligning to TRBD1. Sequencing used peripheral blood. The clonotype comes from a man in his thirties or forties with COVID-19, enrolled during active disease. The DNA of the CDR3 is TGTGCCATCAGTGAGCCAATGACAGGGGGCGCGAAGGATTCCTATGGCTACACCTTC. Translation gives CAISEPMTGGAKDSYGYTF.